A selection of T cell receptor beta chains follows, all from one sample in a study of CD8 T cells in Susac syndrome. One entry per CDR3 protein, called by TCRdb with MiXCR from the immunoSEQ multiplex PCR reads. Seen here are 330,000 or so distinct CDR3 sequences, almost 85% observed once, and the top ten hold about 0.22%. The material sequenced was CD8+ T cells from PBMCs. The receptors shown here come from a human donor with multiple sclerosis. The CDR3 runs from the conserved cysteine through the conserved F or W.

v_call: TRBV13
j_call: TRBJ2-1
cdr3_aa: CASSWGQDSYNEQFF

v_call: TRBV7-8
j_call: TRBJ1-3
cdr3_aa: CASSSGSGSGNTIYF

v_call: TRBV7-2
j_call: TRBJ2-7
cdr3_aa: CASSSVYHEQYF

v_call: TRBV29-1
j_call: TRBJ1-2
cdr3_aa: CSLPSGPGGYTF

v_call: TRBV7-2
j_call: TRBJ2-1
cdr3_aa: CASSSIGPDNEQFF

v_call: TRBV7-8
j_call: TRBJ2-7
cdr3_aa: CASRFRDLSYEQYF

v_call: TRBV5-6
j_call: TRBJ2-2
cdr3_aa: CASSLAGTGLPGELFF

v_call: TRBV7-9
j_call: TRBJ2-1
cdr3_aa: CASSSRLADHNEQFF

v_call: TRBV19
j_call: TRBJ1-1
cdr3_aa: CASSIFTGYEAFF

v_call: TRBV7-8
j_call: TRBJ2-3
cdr3_aa: CASSLLGKLLAGVPDTQYF

v_call: TRBV2
j_call: TRBJ1-1
cdr3_aa: CASSEGTFGTEAFF

v_call: TRBV7-2
j_call: TRBJ2-3
cdr3_aa: CASSLPREAENTQYF

v_call: TRBV4-3
j_call: TRBJ2-7
cdr3_aa: CASSQDIWRPHYEQYF

v_call: TRBV15
j_call: TRBJ2-2
cdr3_aa: CATRRLATNTGELFF

v_call: TRBV28
j_call: TRBJ2-7
cdr3_aa: CASSQGDRERGEQYF

v_call: TRBV4-3
j_call: TRBJ2-1
cdr3_aa: CASSQDQAYSGYNEQFF